This T cell receptor beta chain is drawn from a study of shared clonotypes between healthy human individuals. Study-wide findings and caveats: With several donors compared, approximately 5% of naive CD4 clonotypes were shared. Non-shared clonotypes showed lower generation probabilities than clonotypes common to all four donors.

Clones were sequenced by immunoSEQ multiplex PCR, and TCRdb holds only the in-frame ones, with some missing. Among 2 million to 3 million clones, more than 90% were seen once, and the ten largest hold around 0.14%. CDR1 SGHTA and CDR2 FQGTGA come from the germline V gene. The CDR3 length is 15 residues. J gave up 8 bases and V 5 bases, and 9 bases lay outside the gene matches. Donors were Caucasian adults residing in Nashville, Tennessee, USA. To note about this clone: As yet, its antigen is unknown.

Sample: naive CD4+ T cells sorted from blood. Documented subset: CD45RA+ positively selected. This TCR came from a young man in good health. This chain uses TRBV7-3 with TRBJ1-4; 9 positions agree with TRBD1. The CDR3 nucleotides are TGTGCCAGCAGCCCGACAGGGGGAATTGGGGAAAAACTGTTTTTT. Translated: CASSPTGGIGEKLFF.